The next 28 T cell receptor beta chains were all read from a single sample in a study of beta chain features in type 1 diabetes. Since all of the isolated RNA was reverse transcribed, expressed TCRB transcripts were what got sequenced. Libraries were prepared by immunoSEQ multiplex PCR; TCRdb keeps only in-frame clonotypes and omits some of them. The table includes roughly 240,000 clones, 12% to 15% detected once. The sample was naive CD4+ T cells from blood. The receptors derive from a woman between 40 and 55 years old in good health.

The CDR3 DNA follows: TGCGCCAGCAGCTCAACCGGGGAGGGGAAGCAGTTCTTC. Its translation: CASSSTGEGKQFF. The V call is TRBV5-1, the J call TRBJ2-1, with TRBD2 identical over 7 bases. Trimming cost V 3 bases and J 11 bases; bases outside gene matches: 8. CDR3 length: 13 amino acids. Germline V CDR1 and CDR2: SGHRS, YFSETQ.

This clone was observed a few times. The chain couples TRBV19 to TRBJ1-6, with D unclear. V lost 5 bases, J lost 10 bases, and 15 bases lay in between. The CDR3 sequence is 14 residues long. Germline V gene lookup returns CDR1 LNHDA and CDR2 SQIVND (reference sequence). CDR3 in DNA: TGTGCCAGTAGTGGGCAGTTGCAAGGATCACCCCTCCACTTT. The encoded protein is CASSGQLQGSPLHF.

This clone was found a few times. The CDR3 here is CASSLGGGAAMGSYEQYF. CDR3 coding DNA: TGCGCCAGCAGCTTGGGGGGGGGAGCAGCGATGGGCTCCTACGAGCAGTACTTC. The gene calls are TRBV5-1 and TRBJ2-7, with TRBD2 matching over 7 bases. The V and J ends lost 0 bases and 0 bases, in that order; junction bases with no gene match: 12. The CDR3 has 18 amino acids. Germline V gene sequence: CDR1 SGHRS, CDR2 YFSETQ.

J is TRBJ2-4 and V is TRBV6-5, with TRBD1 as a possible D gene (6 bases). V was pared by 5 bases and J by 1 base, with 12 bases between. Per germline, CDR1 MNHEY and CDR2 SVGAGI. The length of the CDR3 is 15 residues. Here the CDR3 DNA reads TGTGCCAGCAGTACAGGGACATCGGCCAAAAACATTCAGTACTTC. It encodes CASSTGTSAKNIQYF.

This clone was detected a few times. V gene TRBV13 combines with J gene TRBJ1-2, with a weak D call TRBD1 (5 bases). Germline loops: CDR1 PRHDT, CDR2 FYEKMQ (reference sequence). With 1 base removed from V and 6 bases from J, the gap between germline ends came to 9 bases. The CDR3 spans 13 residues. The CDR3 DNA is TGTGCCAGCAGCTTAGCAGGGAAGGATGGCTACACCTTC. It codes for CASSLAGKDGYTF.

This clone appeared a few times. J is TRBJ2-5 and V is TRBV11-2, with 10 bases matching TRBD2. Germline CDR1 reads SGHAT; CDR2 reads FQNNGV. CDR3 length: 15 residues. Trimming at V came to 5 bases and at J to 5 bases, leaving 8 bases not matched to a gene. The CDR3 loop reads CASSAAGTSAETQYF. Written as DNA, the CDR3 is TGTGCCAGCAGCGCTGCCGGGACTAGCGCCGAGACCCAGTACTTC.

The V and J genes are TRBV7-9 and TRBJ2-4; D call uncertain. Germline CDR1 is SEHNR and CDR2 is FQNEAQ (reference sequence). The CDR3 has 15 residues. V was trimmed by 1 base and J by 3 bases, leaving 10 bases between them. The CDR3 region has the DNA TGTGCCAGCAGCTTAGTTCGGGTGGACAAAAACATTCAGTACTTC. Translation: CASSLVRVDKNIQYF.

This clone turned up a few times. V is TRBV20-1 and J is TRBJ1-2; TRBD1 matches 7 bases. This CDR3 has 10 residues. With V trimmed by 5 bases and J by 12 bases, 6 bases remained unmatched. The germline V gene has CDR1 DFQATT and CDR2 SNEGSKA (reference sequence). The CDR3 DNA reads TGCAGTGCTGGGACAGCACGCAACACCTTC. This translates into CSAGTARNTF.

The chain carries TRBV10-3 and TRBJ1-1; maybe TRBD1 (6 bases). The CDR3 runs to 15 residues. The germline gives CDR1 ENHRY, CDR2 SYGVKD. Deletions cut 4 bases from V and 1 base from J, with 13 bases between. CDR3 coding DNA: TGTGCCATCAGTGTAAGGGGGAGGGGGAACACTGAAGCTTTCTTT. Amino acids: CAISVRGRGNTEAFF.

This clone was seen only a few times. The chain recombines TRBV18 with TRBJ2-7; D not resolved. Germline V gives CDR1 KGHSH, CDR2 LQKENI. This CDR3 contains 15 residues. V was pared by 0 bases and J by 4 bases, with 13 bases between. The CDR3 loop is CASSPPSGLRYEQYF. CDR3 in DNA: TGTGCCAGCTCACCACCGAGTGGGTTGAGGTACGAGCAGTACTTC.

This rearrangement joins TRBV19 to TRBJ2-1, with 8 bases matching TRBD2. The CDR3 has 15 residues. Germline assignment: CDR1 LNHDA and CDR2 SQIVND (reference sequence). Trimming removed 6 bases from V and 5 bases from J; junction bases left unmatched: 9. CDR3 nucleotide sequence: TGTGCCAGTAGCCTAGCGGGCCTCCAGGACAATGAGCAGTTCTTC. It specifies CASSLAGLQDNEQFF.

The chain is built from TRBV18 and TRBJ2-1; D remains unclear. Germline CDR1 and CDR2: KGHSH and LQKENI. V was pared by 6 bases and J by 2 bases, with 8 bases between. This CDR3 is 13 amino acids long. CDR3 coding DNA: TGTGCCAGCTCTGCTGAGGCCTACAATGAGCAGTTCTTC. Its protein is CASSAEAYNEQFF.

This clone has more than one count but fewer than ten. The sample contains more than one DNA sequence encoding this CDR3. CDR3 bases: TGTGCCAGCAGCGTTGGACAGGCCACTGAAGCTTTCTTT. Protein sequence: CASSVGQATEAFF. V gene TRBV9 combines with J gene TRBJ1-1; TRBD1 aligns across 7 bases. The CDR3 is made up of 13 amino acids. Per germline, CDR1 SGDLS and CDR2 YYNGEE. Trimming took 2 bases from V and 4 from J; bases not matched to a gene: 2.

The sample holds a few counts of this clone. The chain carries TRBV27 and TRBJ2-2; TRBD1 matches 7 bases. Germline CDR1 reads MNHEY; CDR2 reads SMNVEV (reference sequence). The V gene end was trimmed by 5 bases and the J gene end by 5 bases; junction bases not matched to a gene: 11. The CDR3 covers 16 residues. CDR3 bases: TGTGCCAGCAGTACCCATCCCCTACAGGGGACCGGGGAGCTGTTTTTT. Its translation is CASSTHPLQGTGELFF.

This clone was observed a few times. The chain links TRBV20-1 to TRBJ2-5; D ambiguous. CDR1 is DFQATT and CDR2 is SNEGSKA in the germline V gene (reference sequence). Trimming left V 7 bases short and J 1 base short, with 7 bases between. This CDR3 contains 11 residues. Here the CDR3 reads CSVRSQETQYF. CDR3 DNA: TGCAGTGTACGGTCCCAAGAGACCCAGTACTTC.

The CDR3 bases are TGTGCCACCAGCAGAGGAGCGCTACAAGAGACCCAGTACTTC. Its translation: CATSRGALQETQYF. The rearrangement uses TRBV15 and TRBJ2-5, with no clear D. Germline V gene sequence: CDR1 LNHNV, CDR2 YYDKDF (reference sequence). V was shortened by 1 base and J by 2 bases, with 8 bases between the two germline ends. CDR3 length: 14 amino acids.

This chain links TRBV4-3 with TRBJ1-1; 8 bases match TRBD1. The trim removed 3 bases at V and 8 bases at J, leaving 2 bases unmatched. The germline gives CDR1 LGHNA, CDR2 YSLEER. The CDR3 runs 12 residues. The CDR3 DNA reads as TGCGCCAGCAGCCACGGACAGGGCGAAGCTTTCTTT. This sequence encodes CASSHGQGEAFF.

This clone turned up a few times. Other DNA sequences of this sample code for an identical CDR3. The chain is built from TRBV2 and TRBJ2-5; weak D call: TRBD2 (7 bases). CDR1 SNHLY and CDR2 FYNNEI come from the germline V gene. V was shortened by 4 bases and J by 4 bases, with 10 bases between the two germline ends. This CDR3 is 13 amino acids long. CDR3 in amino acids: CASSGGGRETQYF. The CDR3 DNA sequence: TGTGCCAGCAGTGGGGGGGGCCGAGAGACCCAGTACTTC.

This clone was seen more than once but under ten times. The chain links TRBV6-1 to TRBJ2-1; 10 bases map to TRBD2. Per the germline V gene, CDR1 is MNHNS and CDR2 is SASEGT. V gave up 3 bases and J gave up 7 bases; unmatched junction bases: 3. The length of the CDR3 is 14 residues. The CDR3 DNA reads as TGTGCCAGCAGTGACGAGCGGGGGGGGAATGAGCAGTTCTTC. Encoded protein: CASSDERGGNEQFF.

V is TRBV2 and J is TRBJ1-1; D gene unclear. The germline CDR1 and CDR2 sequences are SNHLY and FYNNEI. V was shortened by 0 bases and J by 3 bases, with 11 bases between the two germline ends. CDR3 length: 15 amino acids. DNA for the CDR3: TGTGCCAGCAGTGAAGCGTTACCAGGATACACTGAAGCTTTCTTT. It is translated as CASSEALPGYTEAFF.

The sample holds a few counts of this clone. The sample carries other DNA sequences with the same CDR3. V is TRBV20-1 and J is TRBJ1-2; perhaps TRBD1 as D (5 bases). Per germline, CDR1 DFQATT and CDR2 SNEGSKA (reference sequence). The CDR3 extends over 11 amino acids. Trimming removed 4 bases at V and 7 bases at J, with 10 bases between. CDR3 amino acids: CSATGGSGYTF. CDR3 in DNA: TGCAGTGCTACGGGGGGATCTGGCTACACCTTC.

This clone was found many times. This chain connects TRBV7-2 to TRBJ1-4; no reliable D call. Germline-derived CDR1 and CDR2 are SGHTA and FQGNSA. Deletions cut 8 bases from V and 7 bases from J, with 17 bases between. This CDR3 has 14 residues. In DNA, the CDR3 is TGTGCCAGCGGACGCTCGAGGGCCAGTGAAAAACTGTTTTTT. It translates to CASGRSRASEKLFF.

The V gene is TRBV5-4, the J gene TRBJ2-5; 7 bases are a match to TRBD1. Germline CDR1 reads SGHNT; CDR2 reads YYREEE (reference sequence). CDR3 length equals 15 residues. Trimming removed 1 base from V and 4 bases from J; junction bases left unmatched: 7. CDR3 sequence (DNA): TGTGCCAGCAGCTTGATGACACAGGGGAGAGAGACCCAGTACTTC. It yields the protein CASSLMTQGRETQYF.

DNA of the CDR3: TGTGCCAGCAGCTCGGGACAGTTCTACAATGAGCAGTTCTTC. Amino acids: CASSSGQFYNEQFF. This chain uses TRBV2 with TRBJ2-1, with 7 nucleotides matching TRBD1. CDR1 is SNHLY and CDR2 is FYNNEI in the germline V gene. The length of the CDR3 is 14 residues. The ends lost 6 bases at V and 3 bases at J; junction bases unmatched: 5.

This clone was seen a handful of times. The chain carries TRBV5-6 and TRBJ2-2; 8 bases line up with TRBD2. The CDR3 has 15 amino acids. Trimming removed 2 bases from V and 5 bases from J; junction bases left unmatched: 5. Germline lookup yields CDR1 SGHDT and CDR2 YYEEEE. CDR3 bases: TGTGCCAGCAGCTTCCCCGTAGCGGGGACCGGGGAGCTGTTTTTT. Its translation: CASSFPVAGTGELFF.

This clone has a handful of counts. Other nucleotide sequences in the sample specify the same CDR3. V is TRBV7-2 and J is TRBJ2-1; 13 bases align to TRBD2. J was trimmed by 4 bases and V by 2 bases; bases with no gene match: 2. The CDR3 totals 16 residues. Germline CDR1 reads SGHTA; CDR2 reads FQGNSA. The CDR3 protein is CASSLTSGGAYNEQFF. DNA of the CDR3: TGTGCCAGCAGCTTAACTAGCGGGGGGGCATACAATGAGCAGTTCTTC. Full variable domain (outside the CDR3, taken from reference TRBV7-2 and TRBJ2-1): GAGVSQSPSNKVTEKGKDVELRCDPISGHTALYWYRQSLGQGLEFLIYFQGNSAPDKSGLPSDRFSAERTGGSVSTLTIQRTQQEDSAVYLCASSLTSGGAYNEQFFGPGTRLTVL.

This clone was counted between two and nine times. J is TRBJ1-3 and V is TRBV10-3; D remains unclear. The V gene's germline CDR1 is ENHRY and CDR2 SYGVKD. The CDR3 loop spans 15 amino acids. Trimming pared 0 bases from V and 0 bases from J, leaving 6 bases between. In nucleotides, the CDR3 is TGTGCCATCAGTGAGTCGAGGAGCTCTGGAAACACCATATATTTT. Its translation: CAISESRSSGNTIYF.

The gene calls are TRBV5-6 and TRBJ2-1; no firm D call. The CDR3 consists of 12 residues. Germline V gene data show CDR1 as SGHDT and CDR2 as YYEEEE. The V end was cut by 4 bases, the J end by 5 bases, with 7 bases between. The CDR3 loop is CASSSQDNEQFF. CDR3 coding DNA: TGTGCCAGCAGCAGCCAAGACAATGAGCAGTTCTTC.